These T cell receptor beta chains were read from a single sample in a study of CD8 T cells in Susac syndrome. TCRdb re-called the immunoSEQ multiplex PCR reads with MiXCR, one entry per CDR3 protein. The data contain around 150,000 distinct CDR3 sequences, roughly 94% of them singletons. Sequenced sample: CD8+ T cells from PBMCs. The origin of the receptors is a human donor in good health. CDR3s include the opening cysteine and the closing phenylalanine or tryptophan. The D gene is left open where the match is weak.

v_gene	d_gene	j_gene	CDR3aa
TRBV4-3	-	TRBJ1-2	CASSQDRGYYGYTF
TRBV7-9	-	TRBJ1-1	CASSLAQYTEAFF
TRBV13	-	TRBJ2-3	CASSLSRGTQYF
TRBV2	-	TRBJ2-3	CASWIDSPGDTQYF
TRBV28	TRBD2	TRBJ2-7	CASSWGPLAGVPYEQYF
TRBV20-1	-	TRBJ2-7	CSAKEGASYEQYF
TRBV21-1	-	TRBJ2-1	CASSYRYGHEQFF
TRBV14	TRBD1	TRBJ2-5	CASSDQDREYQETQYF
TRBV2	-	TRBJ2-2	CASTTNTGELFF
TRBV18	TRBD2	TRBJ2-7	CASSNRAPGLAGVHEQYF
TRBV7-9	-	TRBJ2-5	CASSTGDVETQYF